The T cell receptor beta chain described here comes from a study of T cells after posttransplantation cyclophosphamide. Per germline, CDR1 SGHRS and CDR2 YFSETQ. The CDR3 length is 14 residues. With 4 bases clipped from V and 7 bases from J, the junction kept 4 bases outside the gene matches. Notes on this clone: What it recognizes is unknown.

Busulfan-fludarabine conditioning, marrow transplant, and cyclophosphamide on days +3 and +4 were administered. Whole-study findings and limits: TRB overlap between skin or GI tissue T cells and blood was limited. Recipient CMV seropositivity and CMV reactivation strongly tracked TRB clonality. Later blood repertoires were often dominated by clones from the donor CD8+ memory compartment.

The table came from immunoSEQ multiplex PCR; TCRdb's copy has only in-frame clones and leaves some out. The sample records about 11,000 clones, around 81% being singletons. The TCR originated in a female patient aged 50-65 years who received an allogeneic stem cell transplant from a related donor, was CMV-positive, and had no GVHD. Some T cells may trace back to the graft donor. V and J are TRBV5-1 and TRBJ2-1; 11 bases align to TRBD1. This material consisted of PBMCs, taken about 62 months after allogeneic stem cell transplant with posttransplant cyclophosphamide. The CDR3 sequence is CASSMGQGGNEQFF. The CDR3 DNA sequence: TGCGCCAGCAGCATGGGACAGGGGGGAAATGAGCAGTTCTTC.